A single T cell receptor (beta chain) is shown here with its context. The target antigen is unknown. The sample is drawn from a study of shared clonotypes between healthy human individuals. Notes on the study in general: A reduction in generation probabilities was seen for non-shared clonotypes relative to those shared by all four donors.

Profiled with immunoSEQ multiplex PCR; TCRdb holds only in-frame clones, not every one. This table has 1.4 million to 1.5 million clones, around 97% appearing once. Looked up from germline, CDR1 is MNHEY and CDR2 is SMNVEV (reference sequence). The CDR3 totals 14 residues. V was clipped by 5 bases and J by 3 bases, with 13 bases between them. This chain links TRBV27 with TRBJ1-2; no reliable D call. The sample comprised naive CD4+ T cells sorted from blood. Subset given: CD45RA+ positively selected. This TCR was sampled from a young man in good health. This CDR3 reads CASSRRQTHYGYTF. As DNA, the CDR3 is TGTGCCAGCAGTCGTCGTCAGACACACTATGGCTACACCTTC.